The 19 T cell receptor beta chains in this list originate from one sample, sequenced in a study of shared clonotypes between healthy human individuals. The protocol was immunoSEQ multiplex PCR, while the TCRdb copy is restricted to in-frame clones and leaves out a portion. The sample has about 1.4 million clones, roughly 96% seen once. Sequencing was performed on naive CD4+ T cells sorted from blood. Subset in this sample: CD45RA+ positively selected. The receptors come from a man aged 30-40 years in good health.

The rearrangement joins TRBV9 to TRBJ1-6; 8 bases agree with TRBD1. CDR1 is SGDLS, CDR2 YYNGEE, per germline. CDR3 length: 15 amino acids. Trimming took 4 bases from V and 6 from J; bases not matched to a gene: 6. The CDR3 loop reads CASSSQQGVNSPLHF. For the CDR3, the DNA is TGTGCCAGCAGCTCCCAACAGGGGGTTAATTCACCCCTCCACTTT.

This chain joins TRBV29-1 and TRBJ2-3; tentative D call: TRBD2 (6 bases). CDR1 SQVTM and CDR2 ANQGSEA come from the germline V gene. V was clipped by 3 bases and J by 4 bases, with 11 bases between them. This CDR3 contains 13 residues. The CDR3 sequence: CSVDLAKADTQYF. The CDR3 nucleotides are TGCAGCGTTGACCTAGCGAAGGCAGATACGCAGTATTTT.

For this clone: The identical CDR3 is also encoded by other nucleotide sequences in the sample. The J gene is TRBJ1-5, the V gene TRBV18; D might be TRBD1 (6 bases). This CDR3 is built from 15 residues. V lost 3 bases and J lost 2, with 11 bases in between. CDR1 is KGHSH and CDR2 is LQKENI in the germline V gene. The CDR3 nucleotides are TGTGCCAGCTCACCGGGAGGGGGTGGCAATCAGCCCCAGCATTTT. This sequence encodes CASSPGGGGNQPQHF.

The count of this clone is one. The V and J genes are TRBV28 and TRBJ1-5; the D is unclear. The CDR3 is 13 amino acids. The ends were cut back, 5 bases at V and 6 bases at J, with 11 bases in the middle. CDR1 is MDHEN, CDR2 SYDVKM, per germline. The CDR3 here is CASSLPRIQPQHF. The CDR3 coding sequence is TGTGCCAGCAGTCTCCCCAGGATTCAGCCCCAGCATTTT.

The rearrangement links TRBV28 to TRBJ1-2; TRBD1 agrees at 8 bases. Germline values: CDR1 MDHEN, CDR2 SYDVKM. This CDR3 comprises 17 residues. V was clipped by 6 bases and J by 0 bases; unmatched bases: 12. CDR3 region: CASSSQLDRAANYGYTF. For the CDR3, the DNA is TGTGCCAGCAGCTCTCAACTGGACAGGGCAGCTAACTATGGCTACACCTTC.

This chain joins TRBV9 and TRBJ2-3, with 7 bases identical to TRBD2. V gave up 0 bases and J gave up 1 base; unmatched junction bases: 14. There are 19 residues in the CDR3. CDR1 and CDR2 (germline): SGDLS, YYNGEE. CDR3 region: CASSVELGEGRWGTDTQYF. Written as DNA, the CDR3 is TGTGCCAGCAGCGTAGAATTGGGGGAGGGCCGGTGGGGCACAGATACGCAGTATTTT.

The CDR3 nucleotides read TGTGCCAGCAGCCAAGTATCCCCCGGGAGGGCCTCTGGGGCCAACGTCCTGACTTTC. Protein: CASSQVSPGRASGANVLTF. This chain links TRBV4-2 with TRBJ2-6; 8 positions agree with TRBD2. The V segment lost 1 base and the J segment 0 bases; nucleotides outside the gene matches: 8. Per the germline V gene, CDR1 is LGHNA and CDR2 is YNFKEQ. This CDR3 is built from 19 residues.

This clone was counted once. This sequence joins TRBV6-4 and TRBJ2-3; TRBD2 aligns across 8 bases. Germline trimming cut 6 bases from V and 4 bases from J; bases unmatched to any gene: 9. CDR3 size: 15 residues. Germline lookup yields CDR1 MRHNA and CDR2 SNTAGT. CDR3 nucleotides: TGTGCCAGCAGGACCCGGGGGGGGGTCGCAGATACGCAGTATTTT. Protein product: CASRTRGGVADTQYF.

This chain uses TRBV28 with TRBJ2-7, with D hard to call. CDR1 is MDHEN and CDR2 is SYDVKM in the germline V gene. This CDR3 region has 13 residues. V was shortened by 4 bases and J by 6 bases, with 13 bases between the two germline ends. The CDR3 bases are TGTGCCAGCAGTTCCGTGGTCCCATTCGAGCAGTACTTC. As protein: CASSSVVPFEQYF.

The J gene is TRBJ2-6, the V gene TRBV11-2; D is ambiguous. The CDR3 length is 18 residues. Trimming pared 8 bases from V and 0 bases from J, leaving 20 bases between. In germline, CDR1 is SGHAT, CDR2 FQNNGV. The CDR3 loop is CASSILWGGLSGANVLTF. The CDR3 DNA sequence: TGTGCCAGCTCTATACTTTGGGGTGGTCTCTCTGGGGCCAACGTCCTGACTTTC. Drawing the rest from reference TRBV11-2 and TRBJ2-6, the complete variable domain is EAGVAQSPRYKIIEKRQSVAFWCNPISGHATLYWYQQILGQGPKLLIQFQNNGVVDDSQLPKDRFSAERLKGVDSTLKIQPAKLEDSAVYLCASSILWGGLSGANVLTFGAGSRLTVL.

This clone appeared once. This chain links TRBV5-5 with TRBJ2-7; 9 bases agree with TRBD1. CDR1 and CDR2 from the germline V gene are SGHKS and YYEKEE (reference sequence). This CDR3 is 13 amino acids long. The junction had 7 bases not matched to a gene; V was cut back by 4 bases and J by 8 bases. CDR3 DNA: TGTGCCAGCAGCCCCACGGGGACAGGGAAGCAGTACTTC. Its protein product is CASSPTGTGKQYF. Full variable domain (rest looked up from reference TRBV5-5 and TRBJ2-7): DAGVTQSPTHLIKTRGQQVTLRCSPISGHKSVSWYQQVLGQGPQFIFQYYEKEERGRGNFPDRFSARQFPNYSSELNVNALLLGDSALYLCASSPTGTGKQYFGPGTRLTVT.

V is TRBV2 and J is TRBJ2-4, with 11 bases that match TRBD1. Germline V gene sequence: CDR1 SNHLY, CDR2 FYNNEI. This CDR3 is built from 14 residues. J was trimmed by 8 bases and V by 5 bases; bases with no gene match: 5. The chain's CDR3 is CASSWDRGVDIQYF. DNA of the CDR3: TGTGCCAGCAGTTGGGACAGGGGGGTGGACATTCAGTACTTC. Filled out from reference TRBV2 and TRBJ2-4, the complete variable domain reads EPEVTQTPSHQVTQMGQEVILRCVPISNHLYFYWYRQILGQKVEFLVSFYNNEISEKSEIFDDQFSVERPDGSNFTLKIRSTKLEDSAMYFCASSWDRGVDIQYFGAGTRLSVL.

The chain employs TRBV29-1 and TRBJ2-2, with 11 bases matching TRBD2. V lost 2 bases, J lost 1 base, and 9 bases stayed unmatched. CDR3 length: 18 amino acids. Germline CDR1 SQVTM, CDR2 ANQGSEA. The CDR3 nucleotides are TGCAGCGTTGAAATTACTAGCGGGAGAGCAATGAACACCGGGGAGCTGTTTTTT. Translating gives CSVEITSGRAMNTGELFF.

The chain recombines TRBV27 with TRBJ2-7; 7 bases map to TRBD1. V lost 8 bases to trimming and J lost 3 bases; unmatched junction nucleotides: 7. CDR1 MNHEY and CDR2 SMNVEV come from the germline V gene (reference sequence). The length of the CDR3 is 13 residues. The CDR3 region is CASRQSGGYEQYF. In DNA form, the CDR3 reads TGTGCCAGCCGCCAGTCAGGGGGCTACGAGCAGTACTTC.

The chain combines TRBV27 with TRBJ2-7, with D uncertain. The ends were cut back, 3 bases at V and 0 bases at J, with 18 bases in the middle. Germline lookup yields CDR1 MNHEY and CDR2 SMNVEV (reference sequence). The CDR3 extends over 17 amino acids. CDR3 DNA: TGTGCCAGCAGTTTCTCTACCCCGTCAAAGTTCTCCTACGAGCAGTACTTC. Its protein is CASSFSTPSKFSYEQYF.

The chain employs TRBV7-3 and TRBJ1-1, with D maybe TRBD1 (5 bases). V lost 2 bases and J 1 base, leaving 11 bases between the germline ends. There are 15 residues in the CDR3. Germline V CDR1 and CDR2: SGHTA, FQGTGA. CDR3 sequence reads: CASSLYSQGNTEAFF. The CDR3 DNA reads TGTGCCAGCAGCTTATATTCGCAGGGGAACACTGAAGCTTTCTTT. The whole variable domain, filled in from reference TRBV7-3 and TRBJ1-1, reads GAGVSQTPSNKVTEKGKYVELRCDPISGHTALYWYRQSLGQGPEFLIYFQGTGAADDSGLPNDRFFAVRPEGSVSTLKIQRTERGDSAVYLCASSLYSQGNTEAFFGQGTRLTVV.

V is TRBV18 and J is TRBJ1-3; D perhaps matches TRBD1 (6 bases). CDR3 size: 17 residues. The germline V gene has CDR1 KGHSH and CDR2 LQKENI. Trimming took 4 bases from V and 8 from J, leaving 24 bases between them. The CDR3 region is CASSRPGGIFVDDTIYF. CDR3 in DNA: TGTGCCAGCTCACGTCCCGGGGGCATTTTCGTGGACGACACCATATATTTT.

V and J are TRBV28 and TRBJ1-1; D ambiguous. V was trimmed by 7 bases and J by 4 bases, leaving 13 bases between them. The germline CDR1 and CDR2 sequences are MDHEN and SYDVKM. The CDR3 loop spans 13 amino acids. CDR3 nucleotides: TGTGCCAGCACTCTGAGGCAGGCCACTGAAGCTTTCTTT. This encodes CASTLRQATEAFF.

The gene calls are TRBV10-3 and TRBJ2-2, with TRBD1 as a possible D gene (6 bases). CDR1 and CDR2 (germline): ENHRY, SYGVKD. V was trimmed by 1 base and J by 1 base, leaving 10 bases between them. The CDR3 extends over 16 amino acids. The CDR3 DNA follows: TGTGCCATCAGTGAGTTTAGGACAGAGAACACCGGGGAGCTGTTTTTT. This sequence encodes CAISEFRTENTGELFF.